This T cell receptor (beta chain) was sequenced for a study of shared T cell receptors in the human thymus. Measured with immunoSEQ multiplex PCR; TCRdb has only the in-frame clones, and not every one. The table records over 350,000 clones, approximately 95% of them present only once. This sequence originates from a human donor. Sequenced material: thymocytes.

CDR3 loop: CASSKFYRAKNIQYF. For the CDR3, the DNA is TGTGCCAGCAGCAAATTCTACAGGGCCAAAAACATTCAGTACTTC. The V and J genes are TRBV21-1 and TRBJ2-4; the table names TRBD1, a call not compared with the DNA. TRBV21-1 has pseudogene status. The CDR3 runs to 15 residues.